The source of this T cell receptor beta chain is a study of blood T cell repertoires in COVID-19. Turning to the study itself: Researchers got acute and convalescent COVID-19 samples from the United States, Italy and Spain. Nucleic acid was either cDNA or gDNA, and it came from T cells, B-cell-depleted T cells, or PBMCs.

Per the authors' pipeline: By means of reference gene primer amplification, nucleated cell counts were estimated. Method: immunoSEQ multiplex PCR; TCRdb's copy keeps in-frame clones and lacks some. That table gives V, J and clone size, and the DNA gave D and trimming. The table records 110,000 to 150,000 clones, about four fifths of them present only once. The origin of this receptor is a man aged 65-85 years who had recovered from COVID-19. Material: peripheral blood.

The CDR3 DNA is TGTGCCAGCTCACCATCCGACAGGTCCACTGAAGCTTTCTTT. Translated, it gives CASSPSDRSTEAFF. The chain combines TRBV18 with TRBJ1-1; a possible D gene is TRBD1 (6 bases). V lost 2 bases to trimming and J lost 4 bases, with 11 bases between them. The CDR3 covers 14 residues. Looked up from germline, CDR1 is KGHSH and CDR2 is LQKENI.